This T cell receptor beta chain was profiled in a study of cytotoxic CD8 clonotypes in ibrutinib-treated CLL. At the level of the study: Among patients, around 24 responded partially and 2 completely; approximately 15 then stayed remitted and approximately twelve progressed after median approximately 72 months. Per sample, productive templates averaged approximately 260,000 and productive rearrangements averaged around 100,000.

T cells were sequenced at a targeted depth of 1 in 200,000 to 1 in 1 million. Clones were sequenced by immunoSEQ multiplex PCR, and TCRdb holds only the in-frame ones, with some missing. This table has about 140,000 clones, more than 85% appearing once. About this clone: What it binds is not known.

The germline gives CDR1 MNHNY, CDR2 SVGAGI (reference sequence). The CDR3 length is 16 residues. Trimming shortened V by 2 bases and J by 2 bases, and 15 bases separated the two germline ends. Study results and caveats: Once treatment began, public clonotypes, which were uncommon, contracted or stayed stable.

V gene TRBV6-6 combines with J gene TRBJ2-5, with D perhaps matching TRBD2 (5 bases). Sequenced material: PBMCs, taken after 12 months of ibrutinib treatment. The sequence came from a human donor with chronic lymphocytic leukemia. The CDR3 nucleotides are TGTGCCAGCAGTTACGGGCAGGCGGGTGCGCAAGAGACCCAGTACTTC. Its translation: CASSYGQAGAQETQYF.